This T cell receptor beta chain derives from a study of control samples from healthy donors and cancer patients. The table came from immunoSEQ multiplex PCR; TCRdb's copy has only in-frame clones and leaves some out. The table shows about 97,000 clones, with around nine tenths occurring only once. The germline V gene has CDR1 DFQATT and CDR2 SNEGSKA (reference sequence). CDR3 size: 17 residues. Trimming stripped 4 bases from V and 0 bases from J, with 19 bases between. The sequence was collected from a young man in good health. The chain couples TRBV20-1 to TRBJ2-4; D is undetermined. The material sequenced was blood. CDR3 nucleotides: TGCAGTGCTACTGAGGTCTTAAGGAACCTAGCCAAAAACATTCAGTACTTC. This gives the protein CSATEVLRNLAKNIQYF.